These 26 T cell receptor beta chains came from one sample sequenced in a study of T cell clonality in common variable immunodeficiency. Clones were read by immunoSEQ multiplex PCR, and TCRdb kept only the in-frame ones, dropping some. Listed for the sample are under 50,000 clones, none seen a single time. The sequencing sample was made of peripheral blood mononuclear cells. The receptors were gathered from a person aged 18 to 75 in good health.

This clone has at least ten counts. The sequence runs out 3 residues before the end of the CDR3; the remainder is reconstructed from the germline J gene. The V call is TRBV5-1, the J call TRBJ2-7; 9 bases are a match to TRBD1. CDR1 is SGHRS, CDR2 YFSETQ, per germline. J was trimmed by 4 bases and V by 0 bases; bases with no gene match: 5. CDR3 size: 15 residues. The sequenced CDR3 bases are TGCGCCAGCAGCTTGGAGGGGACAGGGTTGTACGAG. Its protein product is CASSLEGTGLYE. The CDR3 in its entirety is CASSLEGTGLYEQYF.

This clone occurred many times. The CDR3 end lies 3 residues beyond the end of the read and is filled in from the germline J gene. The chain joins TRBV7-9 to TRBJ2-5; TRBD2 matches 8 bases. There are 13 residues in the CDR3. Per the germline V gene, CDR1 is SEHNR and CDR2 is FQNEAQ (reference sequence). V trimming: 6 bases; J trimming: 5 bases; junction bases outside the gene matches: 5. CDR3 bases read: TGTGCCAGCAGTTTGACTAGCGTCGAGACC. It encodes CASSLTSVET. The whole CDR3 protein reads CASSLTSVETQYF.

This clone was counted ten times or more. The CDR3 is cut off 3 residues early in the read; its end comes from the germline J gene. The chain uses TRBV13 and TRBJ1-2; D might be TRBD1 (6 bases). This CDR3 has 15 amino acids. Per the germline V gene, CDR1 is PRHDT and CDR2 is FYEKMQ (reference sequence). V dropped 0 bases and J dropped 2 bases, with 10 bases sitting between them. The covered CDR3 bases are TGTGCCAGCAGCTTAGGCCGGGGGGCCAACTATGGC. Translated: CASSLGRGANYG. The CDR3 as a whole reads CASSLGRGANYGYTF.

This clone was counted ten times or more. The CDR3 region is CASSLRGDFQYF. The DNA read from the CDR3 is TGTGCCAGCAGTTTACGGGGGGACTTT. The J gene is TRBJ2-4, the V gene TRBV12-3 or TRBV12-4; 7 nucleotides align to TRBD2. The CDR3 end is not reached by the read, which stops 3 residues before it; the germline J gene fills it in. The CDR3 consists of 12 residues.

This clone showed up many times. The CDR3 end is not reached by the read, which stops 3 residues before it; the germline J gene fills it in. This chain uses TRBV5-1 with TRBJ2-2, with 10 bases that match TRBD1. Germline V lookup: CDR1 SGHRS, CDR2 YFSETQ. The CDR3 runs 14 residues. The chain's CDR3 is CASSFGTGDEKLFF. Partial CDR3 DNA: TGCGCCAGCAGCTTCGGGACAGGGGATGAAAAG.

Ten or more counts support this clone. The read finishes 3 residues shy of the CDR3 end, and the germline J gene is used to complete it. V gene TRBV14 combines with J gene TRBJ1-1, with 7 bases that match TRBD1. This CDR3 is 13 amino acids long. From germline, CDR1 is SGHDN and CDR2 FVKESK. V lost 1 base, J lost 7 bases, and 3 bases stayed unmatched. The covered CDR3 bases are TGTGCCAGCAGCCAAGTTGGGACAGTTGAA. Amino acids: CASSQVGTVE. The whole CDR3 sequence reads CASSQVGTVEAFF.

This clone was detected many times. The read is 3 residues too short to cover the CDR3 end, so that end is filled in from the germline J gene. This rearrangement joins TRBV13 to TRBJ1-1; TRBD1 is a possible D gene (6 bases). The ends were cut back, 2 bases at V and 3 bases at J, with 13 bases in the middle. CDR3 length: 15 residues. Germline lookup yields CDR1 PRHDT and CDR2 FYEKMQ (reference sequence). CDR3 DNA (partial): TGTGCCAGCAGCTTAACACAGGGATGGGACACTGAA. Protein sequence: CASSLTQGWDTE. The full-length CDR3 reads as CASSLTQGWDTEAFF. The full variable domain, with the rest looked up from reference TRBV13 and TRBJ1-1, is AAGVIQSPRHLIKEKRETATLKCYPIPRHDTVYWYQQGPGQDPQFLISFYEKMQSDKGSIPDRFSAQQFSDYHSELNMSSLELGDSALYFCASSLTQGWDTEAFFGQGTRLTVV.

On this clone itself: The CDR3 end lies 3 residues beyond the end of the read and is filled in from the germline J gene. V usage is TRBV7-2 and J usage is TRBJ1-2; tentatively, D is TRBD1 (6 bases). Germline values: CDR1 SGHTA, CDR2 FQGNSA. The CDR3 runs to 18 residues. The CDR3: CASSLAGGLAGASYDYTF. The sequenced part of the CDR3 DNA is TGTGCCAGCAGCTTAGCGGGGGGGCTAGCGGGGGCCTCCTACGAC.

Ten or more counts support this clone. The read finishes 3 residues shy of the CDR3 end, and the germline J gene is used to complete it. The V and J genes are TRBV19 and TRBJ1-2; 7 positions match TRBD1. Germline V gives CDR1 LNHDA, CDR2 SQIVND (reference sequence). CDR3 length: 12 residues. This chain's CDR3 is CASSIGQALYTF. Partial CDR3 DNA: TGTGCCAGTAGTATTGGACAGGCCCTT.

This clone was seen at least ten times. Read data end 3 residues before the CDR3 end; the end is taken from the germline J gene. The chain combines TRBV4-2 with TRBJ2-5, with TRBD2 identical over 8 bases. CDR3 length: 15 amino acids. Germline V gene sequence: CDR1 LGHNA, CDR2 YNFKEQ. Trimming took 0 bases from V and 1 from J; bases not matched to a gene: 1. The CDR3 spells CASSQDRGGQETQYF. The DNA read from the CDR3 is TGTGCCAGCAGCCAAGATCGGGGGGGCCAAGAGACC.

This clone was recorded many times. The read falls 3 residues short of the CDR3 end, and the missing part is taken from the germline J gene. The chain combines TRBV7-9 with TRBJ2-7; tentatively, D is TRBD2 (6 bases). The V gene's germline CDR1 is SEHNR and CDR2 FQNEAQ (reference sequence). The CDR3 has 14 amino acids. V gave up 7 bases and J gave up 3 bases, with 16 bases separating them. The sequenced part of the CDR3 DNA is TGTGCCAGCACTTCGCCCCGGGGGATCTACGAG. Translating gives CASTSPRGIYE. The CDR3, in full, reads CASTSPRGIYEQYF.

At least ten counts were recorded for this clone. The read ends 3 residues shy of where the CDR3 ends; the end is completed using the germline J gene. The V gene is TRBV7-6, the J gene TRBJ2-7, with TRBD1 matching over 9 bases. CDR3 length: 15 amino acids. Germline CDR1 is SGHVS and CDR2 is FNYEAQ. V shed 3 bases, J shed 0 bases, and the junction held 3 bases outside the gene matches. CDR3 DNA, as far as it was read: TGTGCCAGCAGCTTCCGGGACAGGGACTCCTACGAG. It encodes CASSFRDRDSYE. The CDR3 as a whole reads CASSFRDRDSYEQYF.

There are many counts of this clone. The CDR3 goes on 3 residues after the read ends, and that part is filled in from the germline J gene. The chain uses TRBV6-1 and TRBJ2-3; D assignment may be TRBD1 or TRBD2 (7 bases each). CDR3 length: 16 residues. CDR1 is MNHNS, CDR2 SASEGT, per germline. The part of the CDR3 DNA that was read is TGTGCCAGCAGTGGCCGACAGGGAGGGCCGGGGGAGACG. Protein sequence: CASSGRQGGPGET. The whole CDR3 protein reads CASSGRQGGPGETQYF.

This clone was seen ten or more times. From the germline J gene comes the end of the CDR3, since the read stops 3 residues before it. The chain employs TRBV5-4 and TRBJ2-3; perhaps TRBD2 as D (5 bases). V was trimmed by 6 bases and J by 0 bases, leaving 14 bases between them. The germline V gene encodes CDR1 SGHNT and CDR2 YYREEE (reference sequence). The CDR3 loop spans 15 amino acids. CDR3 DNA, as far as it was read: TGTGCCAGCACTGGCGGGCTCGTTAGCACAGATACG. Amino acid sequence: CASTGGLVSTDT. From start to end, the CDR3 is CASTGGLVSTDTQYF.

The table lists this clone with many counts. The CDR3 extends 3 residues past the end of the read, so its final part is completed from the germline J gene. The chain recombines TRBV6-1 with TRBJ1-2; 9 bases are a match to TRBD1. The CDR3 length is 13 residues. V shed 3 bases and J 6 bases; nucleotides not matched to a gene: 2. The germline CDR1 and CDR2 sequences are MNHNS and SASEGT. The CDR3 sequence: CASSDHRGHGYTF. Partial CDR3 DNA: TGTGCCAGCAGTGACCACAGGGGGCATGGC.

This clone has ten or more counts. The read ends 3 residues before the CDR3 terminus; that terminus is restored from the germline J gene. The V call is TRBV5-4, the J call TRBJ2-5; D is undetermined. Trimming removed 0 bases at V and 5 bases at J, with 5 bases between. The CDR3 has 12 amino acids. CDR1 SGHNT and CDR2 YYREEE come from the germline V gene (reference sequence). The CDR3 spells CASSLGAETQYF. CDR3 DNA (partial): TGTGCCAGCAGCTTGGGGGCGGAGACC.

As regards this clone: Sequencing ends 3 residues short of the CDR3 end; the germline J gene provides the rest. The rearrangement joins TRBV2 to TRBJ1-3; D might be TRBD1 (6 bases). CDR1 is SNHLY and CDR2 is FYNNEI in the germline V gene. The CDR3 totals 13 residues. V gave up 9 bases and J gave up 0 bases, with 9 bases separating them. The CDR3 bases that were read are TGTGCCAGTGGACAGCACTCTGGAAACACC. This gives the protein CASGQHSGNT. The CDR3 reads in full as CASGQHSGNTIYF.

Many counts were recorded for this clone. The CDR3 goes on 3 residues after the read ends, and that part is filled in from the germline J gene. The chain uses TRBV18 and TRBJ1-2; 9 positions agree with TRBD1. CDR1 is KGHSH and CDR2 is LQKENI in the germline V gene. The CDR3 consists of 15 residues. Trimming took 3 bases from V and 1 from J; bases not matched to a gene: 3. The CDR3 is CASSPEGQGNYGYTF. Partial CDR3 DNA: TGTGCCAGCTCACCGGAGGGACAGGGTAACTATGGC.

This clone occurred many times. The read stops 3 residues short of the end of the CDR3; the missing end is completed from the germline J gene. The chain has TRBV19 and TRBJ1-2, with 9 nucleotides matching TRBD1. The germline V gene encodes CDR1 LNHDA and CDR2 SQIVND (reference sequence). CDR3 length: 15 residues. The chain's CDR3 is CASSPNRGRLRGYTF. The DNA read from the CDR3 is TGTGCCAGTAGTCCCAACAGGGGGCGCCTTAGGGGC.

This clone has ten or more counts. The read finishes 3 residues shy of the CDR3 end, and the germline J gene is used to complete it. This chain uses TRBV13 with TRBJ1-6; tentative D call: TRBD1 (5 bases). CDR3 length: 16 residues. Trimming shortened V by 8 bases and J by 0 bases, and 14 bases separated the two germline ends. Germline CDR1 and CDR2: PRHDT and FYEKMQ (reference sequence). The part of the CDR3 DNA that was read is TGTGCCAGCGGGGCGGGGATTTACTCCTATAATTCACCC. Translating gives CASGAGIYSYNSP. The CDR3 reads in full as CASGAGIYSYNSPLHF.

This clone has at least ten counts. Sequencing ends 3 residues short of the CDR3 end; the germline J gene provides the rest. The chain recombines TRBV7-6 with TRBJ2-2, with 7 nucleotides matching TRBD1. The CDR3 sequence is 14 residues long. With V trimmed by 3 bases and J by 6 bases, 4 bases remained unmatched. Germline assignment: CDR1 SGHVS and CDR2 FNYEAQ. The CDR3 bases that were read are TGTGCCAGCAGCTTTAACAGGGGTTCCGGGGAG. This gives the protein CASSFNRGSGE. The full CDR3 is CASSFNRGSGELFF.

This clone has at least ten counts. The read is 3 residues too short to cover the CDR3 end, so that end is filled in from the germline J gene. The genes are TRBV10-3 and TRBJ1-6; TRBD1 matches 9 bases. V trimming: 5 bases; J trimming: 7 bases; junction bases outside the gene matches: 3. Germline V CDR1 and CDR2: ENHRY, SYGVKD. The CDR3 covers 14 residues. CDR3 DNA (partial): TGTGCCATCAGTTCCGGGACAGGGAATTCACCC. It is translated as CAISSGTGNSP. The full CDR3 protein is CAISSGTGNSPLHF.

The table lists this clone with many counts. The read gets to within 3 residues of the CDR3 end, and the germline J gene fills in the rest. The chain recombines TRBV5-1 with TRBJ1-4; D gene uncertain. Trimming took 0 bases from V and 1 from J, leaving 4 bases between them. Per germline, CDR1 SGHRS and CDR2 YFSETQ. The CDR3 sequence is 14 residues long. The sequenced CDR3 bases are TGCGCCAGCAGCTTGGCAGGAACTAATGAAAAA. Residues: CASSLAGTNEK. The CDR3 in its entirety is CASSLAGTNEKLFF.

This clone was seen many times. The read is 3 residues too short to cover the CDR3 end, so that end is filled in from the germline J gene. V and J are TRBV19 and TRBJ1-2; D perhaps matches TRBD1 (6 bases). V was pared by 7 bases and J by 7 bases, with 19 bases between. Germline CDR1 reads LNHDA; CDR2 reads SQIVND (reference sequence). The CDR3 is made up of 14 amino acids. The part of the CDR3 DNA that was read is TGTGCCAGTACCGGGGCAACAGGGTCAATTGGC. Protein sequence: CASTGATGSIG. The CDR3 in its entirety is CASTGATGSIGYTF.

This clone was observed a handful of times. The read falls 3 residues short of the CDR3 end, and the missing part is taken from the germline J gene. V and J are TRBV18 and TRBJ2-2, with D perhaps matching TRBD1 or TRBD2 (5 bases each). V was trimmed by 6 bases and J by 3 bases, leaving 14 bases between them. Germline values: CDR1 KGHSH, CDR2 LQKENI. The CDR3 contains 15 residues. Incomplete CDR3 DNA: TGTGCCAGCTCGGGGCGGAAGGAGGACACCGGGGAG. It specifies CASSGRKEDTGE. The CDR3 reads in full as CASSGRKEDTGELFF.

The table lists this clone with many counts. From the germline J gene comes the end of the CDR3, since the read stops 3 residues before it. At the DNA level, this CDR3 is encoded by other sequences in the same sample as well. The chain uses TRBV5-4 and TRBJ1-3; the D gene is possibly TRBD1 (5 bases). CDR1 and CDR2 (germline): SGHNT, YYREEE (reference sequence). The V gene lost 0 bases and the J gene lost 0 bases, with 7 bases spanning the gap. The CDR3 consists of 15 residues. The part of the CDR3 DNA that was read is TGTGCCAGCAGCTTGGAACAGGCCTCTGGAAACACC. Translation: CASSLEQASGNT. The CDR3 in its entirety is CASSLEQASGNTIYF.